These 8 T cell receptor beta chains were sequenced from one sample in a study of neoadjuvant nivolumab and ipilimumab in lung cancer. The method was immunoSEQ multiplex PCR; TCRdb's version includes in-frame clones alone and lacks a portion of them. The sample lists roughly 34,000 clones; roughly 90% were seen once. The sample here was peripheral blood, taken after neoadjuvant nivolumab, alone or with ipilimumab, at or shortly before surgery. Source of these receptors: an adult with non-small cell lung cancer.

CDR3 protein: CASSLGTSVYNEQFF. The CDR3, as DNA: TGTGCCAGCAGCTTGGGGACTAGCGTCTACAATGAGCAGTTCTTC. The rearrangement links TRBV11-2 to TRBJ2-1; TRBD2 matches 10 bases. Trimming cost V 3 bases and J 3 bases; bases outside gene matches: 2. CDR3 length: 15 residues. Germline-derived CDR1 and CDR2 are SGHAT and FQNNGV.

This clone came up once. This sequence joins TRBV5-1 and TRBJ2-5; possible D gene TRBD1, 5 bases. V was cut by 0 bases and J by 5 bases, with 5 bases left in between. CDR1 SGHRS and CDR2 YFSETQ come from the germline V gene. There are 12 residues in the CDR3. The CDR3 reads CASSLEGETQYF. In nucleotides, the CDR3 is TGCGCCAGCAGCTTGGAGGGGGAGACCCAGTACTTC.

This chain links TRBV5-6 with TRBJ2-7, with TRBD1 identical over 8 bases. This CDR3 has 13 amino acids. The V gene's germline CDR1 is SGHDT and CDR2 YYEEEE. V lost 7 bases to trimming and J lost 3 bases; unmatched junction nucleotides: 6. CDR3 sequence: CASSQGAFYEQYF. For the CDR3, the DNA is TGTGCCAGCTCTCAGGGGGCGTTCTACGAGCAGTACTTC.

The V gene is TRBV11-2, the J gene TRBJ2-1, with D possibly matching TRBD2 (5 bases). The CDR3 is made up of 15 amino acids. Germline V CDR1 and CDR2: SGHAT, FQNNGV. Trimming took 2 bases from V and 4 from J, leaving 12 bases between them. The CDR3, as DNA: TGTGCCAGCAGCTTAATTACTAGGAGTTACAATGAGCAGTTCTTC. It translates to CASSLITRSYNEQFF. The variable domain in full, with the rest retrieved from reference TRBV11-2 and TRBJ2-1, is EAGVAQSPRYKIIEKRQSVAFWCNPISGHATLYWYQQILGQGPKLLIQFQNNGVVDDSQLPKDRFSAERLKGVDSTLKIQPAKLEDSAVYLCASSLITRSYNEQFFGPGTRLTVL.

The chain has TRBV6-6 and TRBJ2-7, with a weak D call TRBD1 (6 bases). The CDR3 is 12 residues long. Germline lookup yields CDR1 MNHNY and CDR2 SVGAGI (reference sequence). Deletions cut 2 bases from V and 5 bases from J, with 7 bases between. The CDR3 loop reads CASSYRTDEQYF. The CDR3 region has the DNA TGTGCCAGCAGTTACCGGACAGACGAGCAGTACTTC.

This clone was seen just once. This chain uses TRBV6-1 with TRBJ1-5, with TRBD1 matching over 9 bases. In germline, CDR1 is MNHNS, CDR2 SASEGT. The CDR3 covers 15 residues. V trimming: 8 bases; J trimming: 4 bases; junction bases outside the gene matches: 9. CDR3 region: CASQVGQGQNQPQHF. The CDR3 nucleotides are TGTGCCAGCCAAGTAGGACAGGGGCAGAATCAGCCCCAGCATTTT.

The chain has TRBV5-4 and TRBJ1-2; 9 positions match TRBD1. The CDR3 runs to 14 residues. CDR1 and CDR2 (germline): SGHNT, YYREEE (reference sequence). With 3 bases clipped from V and 3 bases from J, the junction kept 3 bases outside the gene matches. CDR3 in DNA: TGTGCCAGCAGCTGGACAGGGGAATACTATGGCTACACCTTC. This codes for CASSWTGEYYGYTF.

V and J are TRBV5-1 and TRBJ1-4, with 7 bases matching TRBD1. The CDR3 spans 14 residues. CDR1 is SGHRS, CDR2 YFSETQ, per germline. Trimming cost V 4 bases and J 7 bases; bases outside gene matches: 7. As DNA, the CDR3 is TGCGCCAGCAGCCAACAGGGGATTGGTGAAAAACTGTTTTTT. Its protein product is CASSQQGIGEKLFF.